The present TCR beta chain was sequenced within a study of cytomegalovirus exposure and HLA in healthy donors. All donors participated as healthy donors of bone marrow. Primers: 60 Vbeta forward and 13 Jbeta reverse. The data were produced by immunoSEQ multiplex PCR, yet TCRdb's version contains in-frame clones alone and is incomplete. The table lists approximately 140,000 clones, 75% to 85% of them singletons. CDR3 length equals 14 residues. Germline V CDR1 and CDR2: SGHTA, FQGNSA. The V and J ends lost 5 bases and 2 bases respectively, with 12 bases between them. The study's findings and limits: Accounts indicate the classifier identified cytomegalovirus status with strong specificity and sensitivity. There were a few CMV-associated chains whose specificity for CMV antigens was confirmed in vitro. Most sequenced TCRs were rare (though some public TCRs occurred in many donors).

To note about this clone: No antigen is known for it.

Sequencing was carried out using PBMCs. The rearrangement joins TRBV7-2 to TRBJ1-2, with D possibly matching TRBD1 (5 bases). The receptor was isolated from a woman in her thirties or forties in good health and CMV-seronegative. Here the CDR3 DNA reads TGTGCCAGCAGCCCCGACAGCCTAAACTATGGCTACACCTTC. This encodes CASSPDSLNYGYTF.